This T cell receptor (beta chain) originates from a study of cytomegalovirus exposure and HLA in healthy donors (dated by TCRdb to the late 2010s). Concerning the study at large: An earlier analysis of around 600 of the donors reported 250 to 300 Gb of sequence data and 100 million to 140 million unique TCR beta sequences from some 180 million T cells. Approximately 300 gigabases of sequencing data and approximately 93 million unique TCR sequences were included in an early release covering several hundred HLA-typed donors. Of the roughly 400 genotyped donors, around 81% fell in the genetic ancestry cluster associated with self-reported Caucasian donors. The study was designed to test whether signatures of past pathogen exposure could be identified by cataloging public T cell receptors. Using immunosequencing, the study profiled T cell repertoires from fewer than 850 subjects and related those repertoires to cytomegalovirus serostatus. Besides the first cohort of 666 subjects, a separate validation cohort made up of some 110 different subjects was used. High-throughput TCR immunosequencing, statistical association of individual TCRs with disease status, and machine learning were combined to predict cytomegalovirus infection status. In a later analysis, previously published TCR beta repertoires from fewer than 750 donors were re-analyzed and high-resolution HLA genotyping was added so that TCR occurrence patterns could be studied. In the later analysis, no new phenotypic data were used to find candidate immune exposures; instead, reliance was placed on TCR beta sequences and their occurrence across donors. An earlier analysis of 587 of the donors used high-throughput TCR beta sequencing to judge whether each TCR beta V gene segment behaved as functional or pseudogenic. Donor age, sex, ethnicity and CMV serostatus were compiled together with the repertoire data. A later genetic analysis took genome-wide SNP genotypes for about 60% of the roughly 670 donors and used that subset as a discovery cohort. Every repertoire in the discovery cohort had been generated on one and the same sequencing platform. HLA typing covered class I and class II loci at four-digit resolution. Typing coverage differed by locus: A, B, C, DRB1 and DQB1 were typed in roughly 620-630 donors, DQA1 in 522, DPA1 in 600 to 610, and DPB1 in around 440. Several DR-DQ haplotypes were handled as single units for association and clustering because linkage in the cohort was strong. On average, about 240,000 unique TCR beta nucleotide sequences were sequenced per donor among a few hundred genotyped donors of the cohort, with 15% to 20% of those sequences being non-productive. General study outcomes and caveats: Seventeen rarely observed V segments, including chromosome 9 orphons, were excluded from the earlier analysis of some 590 of the donors because counts were too low. Immune exposure information for the cohort was limited to CMV serostatus. In a later genetic analysis, a missense DCLRE1C variant was associated with V-gene and J-gene trimming of TCR beta chains, and the association was replicated in an independent cohort. In an earlier analysis of roughly 560 of the donors, most TCR beta V segments were observed in productive rearrangements about 90% or about 30% of the time, broadly matching IMGT annotations. Linkage disequilibrium might explain the correlated functional status among segregating V segments, but an unknown experimental factor could not be excluded. According to a later genetic analysis, donors in an Asian-associated ancestry cluster had fewer N-insertions in productive TCRs than the approximately 690-donor mean. A group of highly shared sequence variants was considered likely to be a technical artifact of the sequencing pipeline. The classifier was reported to diagnose cytomegalovirus status with high specificity and sensitivity in both the original cohort and the validation cohort. In vitro tests confirmed that three of the cytomegalovirus-associated TCR beta chains recognize cytomegalovirus antigens. HLA typing was unavailable for some donors at each locus, so association tests used only the typed subset. A further reported finding was that TCR beta sequences accurately predicted the HLA-A and HLA-B alleles for most subjects in the first cohort. A later analysis found that most CMV-associated TCR beta chains appeared HLA-restricted, with HLA associations seemingly driven largely by CMV exposure. In a later analysis, TCR association rates were found to vary across HLA loci, with the most associated TCRs seen for DRB1 alleles and the fewest for HLA-C alleles. Assigning TCR associations to individual alleles was difficult when HLA alleles, especially DR and DQ, strongly co-occurred. Across donors, most TCR sequences were observed very rarely, whereas some public TCRs were present in many individuals. The cohort was sequenced for TCR beta chains only, and without alpha or paired-chain data the features that could be detected were limited. In a later analysis, about 17,000 TCR beta sequences were associated with specific HLA alleles at a false discovery rate of 0.05. In a later analysis, HLA-associated TCR beta chains were found to be more clonally expanded and to have lower generation probabilities than equally common non-associated chains. According to the authors, the approach could potentially be generalized to other disease states and immunological phenotypes. In a later analysis, several top co-occurrence clusters were reported to appear linked to parvovirus B19, influenza, CMV and Epstein-Barr virus. Presence/absence analyses assumed roughly uniform sequencing depth across donors, an assumption that may not hold. In the study, 164 TCR beta chains were listed as associated with cytomegalovirus. The 87-base-pair reads could not distinguish some IMGT-functional V segments, including TRBV6-2 and TRBV6-3, so those segments were excluded.

The library was obtained by the immunoSEQ multiplex PCR assay. The multiplex PCR relied on a mix of 60 forward primers for TCR Vbeta segments and 13 reverse primers for TCR Jbeta segments. The CDR3 region of rearranged TCR beta genes was amplified from genomic DNA by a multiplex PCR assay. The Illumina HiSeq System was used to sequence the amplified TCR beta libraries as 87-base-pair reads. In the original analysis: Across the 600 to 700 repertoires, a later analysis counted approximately 83 million unique TCR beta chains, roughly 11 million of which were shared by at least two donors. A nearest-neighbor algorithm error-corrected the raw reads and collapsed the reads into unique sequences, merging closely related sequences to remove PCR and sequencing errors. V, D and J gene segments were assigned by aligning CDR3 sequences to IMGT reference sequences. For a sequence to be retained, a match of at least six nucleotides to both a V gene segment and a J gene segment was required. Rearrangements were classified as productive when the CDR3 lacked stop codons and remained in frame with V and J, and all other rearrangements were classified as non-productive. CDR3 was defined according to IMGT convention as the region running from the second conserved V-encoded cysteine to the conserved J-encoded phenylalanine. The earlier analysis of fewer than 700 of the donors excluded sequences that lacked an unambiguous match to a single V gene segment. In an earlier analysis of almost 600 of the donors, a V segment was called functional when productive rearrangements were above 56.7%, and segregating when the standard deviation between donors exceeded 5%. A statistical classification framework was built for diagnosing cytomegalovirus status from the catalog of TCR beta chain sequences. In a later analysis, V and J genes were assigned by comparing TCR nucleotide sequences against IMGT/GENE-DB human TR gene sequences. Using the TCRdist pipeline, a later analysis assigned CDR3 sequences along with most-parsimonious VDJ recombination scenarios. In a later analysis, every TCR beta chain was defined by the combination of its CDR3 amino acid sequence and its V-gene family, and reads without a unique V-gene family were dropped. A later analysis removed several hundred highly shared, low-generation-probability nucleotide sequences to deal with suspected cross-contamination and a sequencing artifact. For each public chain, a later analysis derived a clonal expansion index from normalized ranks of inferred template counts within each repertoire. A later analysis computed generation probabilities with a VDJ recombination model fitted to out-of-frame rearrangements, and checked the results against IGoR. Hypergeometric tests were used in a later analysis to score TCR-TCR, TCR-HLA and TCR-CMV co-occurrence, with a repertoire-size bias correction applied to the TCR pairs. In a later analysis, false discovery rates were estimated by permuting HLA or CMV assignments 20 times. In a later analysis, co-occurring TCRs were grouped using DBSCAN, and TCRdist sequence similarity was added for clustering within HLA-allele-positive subsets. Repertoires with fewer than 30,000 or more than 120,000 public chains were left out of co-occurrence clustering, as were about 5 repertoires with anomalous nucleotide sharing. What TCRdb holds here is the immuneACCESS table cut down to in-frame rearrangements. Part of the clones is not present; checked against another copy, under half of the missing clones reflect an unresolved V gene, and the others are unexplained. D and trimming were read from the DNA, whereas the V and J calls and clone size are those reported in that table. This sample lists about 120,000 clones; 50% to 70% were detected once. The ten largest account for 7.5% to 9.5% of the sample.

Clipping removes 7 bases from V and 5 bases from J, with 8 as the unmatched junction base count. Taken from cysteine to phenylalanine, the CDR3 has 14 residues. Just the 42-base CDR3 DNA is kept, in frame starting at base 1. CDR1 and CDR2, looked up from the germline V gene, are MNHEY and SVGAGI. The cohort comprised more than 550 healthy bone marrow donors. At the time of sampling, every cohort member was nominally healthy, though immune exposures that went unrecorded were likely present. The donor tested CMV seropositive and was one of the 289 seropositive cohort members. A peripheral blood sample was provided by each donor, and peripheral blood mononuclear cells were used for TCR beta sequencing. Genomic DNA extraction from the blood cell samples was performed with the Qiagen DNeasy Blood Extraction Kit. Comment on this clone: Its antigen remains undetermined. No base quality information exists; no much larger clone differs at one position.

The chain uses TRBV6-5 and TRBJ2-1, with 7 middle bases fitting TRBD1. The sequence was obtained from a woman between 40 and 50 years old in good health and CMV-seropositive. The sequenced material came from PBMCs. The CDR3: CASKKTGVHNEQFF. The sequenced DNA is TGTGCCAGCAAGAAAACAGGGGTTCACAATGAGCAGTTCTTC.